This TCR beta chain came from a study of T cells in localized non-small cell lung cancer. Germline values: CDR1 SGHNT, CDR2 YENEEA. This CDR3 has 15 residues. Trimming left V 4 bases short and J 5 bases short, with 17 bases between. A few counts support this clone. Its antigen is currently unknown. Study-level points and caveats: A denser population of T cells in blood accompanied longer overall survival. Uninvolved adjacent lung had higher T cell clonality than tumor and all other tissues.

TCRdb's copy holds only in-frame clones and misses some; the assay was immunoSEQ multiplex PCR. The repertoire holds 2,500 to 3,000 clones, with around a quarter as singletons. The TCR originated in a male donor older than 55 with stage II lung adenocarcinoma. The V and J genes are TRBV11-3 and TRBJ2-5; D gene ambiguous. Sequences were derived from normal lung tissue next to the tumor, sampled before any cancer treatment. In DNA, the CDR3 is TGTGCCAGCAGCTCGACCCATGGGCAGTCGGAGACCCAGTACTTC. Its protein is CASSSTHGQSETQYF.